Below, 2 T cell receptor beta chains from the same sample are listed, as sequenced in a study of cytomegalovirus exposure and HLA in healthy donors. Measured with immunoSEQ multiplex PCR; TCRdb has only the in-frame clones, and not every one. Of 250,000 or so clones in the sample, 90% were seen once. Sequencing used PBMCs. Receptors were obtained from a woman younger than 30 in good health and CMV-seronegative.

This clone came up a few times. V gene TRBV29-1 combines with J gene TRBJ1-2; TRBD1 matches 7 bases. The CDR3 extends over 13 amino acids. V shed 3 bases, J shed 3 bases, and the junction held 4 bases outside the gene matches. Germline V gene data show CDR1 as SQVTM and CDR2 as ANQGSEA. CDR3 region: CSVERGPYYGYTF. The CDR3 DNA reads TGCAGCGTTGAGAGGGGGCCATACTATGGCTACACCTTC.

The chain carries TRBV11-2 and TRBJ2-7; TRBD2 might be the D (6 bases). Germline CDR1 SGHAT, CDR2 FQNNGV. The V and J ends lost 0 bases and 6 bases respectively, with 12 bases between them. The CDR3 is 14 residues long. CDR3 region: CASSLDRGSLEQYV. The CDR3 DNA reads as TGTGCCAGCAGCTTAGATCGGGGGTCCCTCGAGCAGTACGTC.